Shown below are 9 T cell receptor beta chains from a single sample sequenced in a study of blood T cells in healthy people across ages. Sample-barcoded 5' priming and a J-beta primer mix drove a second PCR of about 6 to 11 cycles. TCRdb used MiXCR to reprocess the 5' RACE reads, holding one entry per CDR3 protein. The sample has roughly 800,000 distinct CDR3 sequences, over 45% seen once; the top ten hold roughly 20%. The specimen was blood. These receptors originate from a young man in good health.

In its sample, this clonotype was seen once. This chain links TRBV20-1 with TRBJ2-3; possibly TRBD1 for D (6 bases). CDR3 length: 18 residues. Germline assignment: CDR1 DFQATT and CDR2 SNEGSKA (reference sequence). V lost 4 bases and J 4 bases, leaving 27 bases between the germline ends. CDR3 DNA sequence: TGCAGTGCTACCCGAAACTGGGGTTACAGGGTAGGGGCAGATACGCAGTATTTT. Its protein product is CSATRNWGYRVGADTQYF.

The V call is TRBV12-3 or TRBV12-4, the J call TRBJ1-2; 9 bases agree with TRBD1. The J segment lost 4 bases and the V segment lost 6 bases, leaving 6 bases of the junction unmatched. This CDR3 is built from 14 residues. CDR3 sequence (DNA): TGTGCCAGCAGCGTACAGGGGGCCATCTATGGCTACACCTTC. As protein: CASSVQGAIYGYTF.

The chain uses TRBV6-6 and TRBJ2-7; a possible D gene is TRBD1 (6 bases). The DNA end is more similar to TRBJ2-5, so the J call may be wrong. Germline loops: CDR1 MNHNY, CDR2 SVGAGI (reference sequence). This CDR3 spans 11 amino acids. The CDR3 region has the DNA TGTGCCAGCGGACAGTTTGAGACCCAGTACTTC. This codes for CASGQFETQYF.

The V gene is TRBV6-5, the J gene TRBJ2-5; TRBD1 agrees at 9 bases. The germline V gene encodes CDR1 MNHEY and CDR2 SVGAGI. J gave up 13 bases and V 2 bases, and 14 bases lay outside the gene matches. The CDR3 loop spans 15 amino acids. CDR3 sequence (DNA): TGTGCCAGCAGTTACGCGGGACAGGGTCCTTGCCATCTGTACTTC. The encoded protein is CASSYAGQGPCHLYF.

Note on this clonotype: The junction does not match germline at one end; this may be a read error. The chain couples TRBV12-3 or TRBV12-4 to TRBJ1-6; D uncertain. CDR3 length equals 15 residues. Written as DNA, the CDR3 is TGTGCCGGCAGTTTTCAGGAAGTCTCCAATTCACCCCTCCACTTT. This encodes CAGSFQEVSNSPLHF.

This clonotype came up a few times. The rearrangement links TRBV6-5 to TRBJ2-3; 8 nucleotides align to TRBD2. The CDR3 contains 16 residues. V was pared by 2 bases and J by 6 bases, with 10 bases of the junction left unmatched. Per the germline V gene, CDR1 is MNHEY and CDR2 is SVGAGI. CDR3 amino acids: CASSYGGGINSDTQYF. The CDR3 DNA sequence: TGTGCCAGCAGTTACGGCGGGGGGATTAATTCGGATACGCAGTATTTT.

The J gene is TRBJ2-7, the V gene TRBV10-3; 9 nucleotides align to TRBD2. V dropped 2 bases and J dropped 2; count of bases not matched to a gene: 1. CDR3 size: 14 residues. Looked up from germline, CDR1 is ENHRY and CDR2 is SYGVKD. The CDR3 reads CAISEVAGAYEQYF. The CDR3 DNA follows: TGTGCCATCAGTGAGGTAGCGGGAGCCTACGAGCAGTACTTC.

The genes are TRBV7-2 and TRBJ2-4; TRBD2 agrees at 7 bases. In germline, CDR1 is SGHTA, CDR2 FQGNSA. This CDR3 has 16 amino acids. The trim removed 2 bases at V and 1 base at J, leaving 5 bases unmatched. The DNA for the CDR3 is TGTGCCAGCAGCTTAAATCTCGGGAGGGCCAAAAACATTCAGTACTTC. Its translation is CASSLNLGRAKNIQYF.

The chain's CDR3 is CASSFVQGDGETQYF. CDR3 coding DNA: TGTGCCAGCAGCTTCGTACAGGGGGATGGAGAGACCCAGTACTTC. The chain joins TRBV7-2 to TRBJ2-5; 8 bases fit TRBD1. Germline V gene lookup returns CDR1 SGHTA and CDR2 FQGNSA. After removal of 3 bases from V and 4 bases from J, the junction contained 7 bases not matched to a gene. The CDR3 runs 15 residues. The entire variable domain, with the rest obtained from reference TRBV7-2 and TRBJ2-5, is as follows: GAGVSQSPSNKVTEKGKDVELRCDPISGHTALYWYRQSLGQGLEFLIYFQGNSAPDKSGLPSDRFSAERTGGSVSTLTIQRTQQEDSAVYLCASSFVQGDGETQYFGPGTRLLVL.